The 6 T cell receptor beta chains reported below all come from one sample, sequenced in a study of blood T cell repertoires in COVID-19. Profiling relied on immunoSEQ multiplex PCR, and the TCRdb table lists in-frame clones only, not all of them. The table lists 650,000 to 800,000 clones, approximately 90% of them singletons. Input material: peripheral blood. The receptors shown here come from a woman aged 18-30 years with acute or convalescent COVID-19.

The chain joins TRBV30 to TRBJ2-3, with D unresolved. Germline V gives CDR1 GTSNPN, CDR2 SVGIG (reference sequence). The CDR3 runs to 13 residues. V lost 0 bases and J lost 5, with 9 bases in between. This CDR3 is CAWSVRSLDTQYF. The CDR3 DNA reads as TGTGCCTGGAGTGTACGGTCTCTAGATACGCAGTATTTT.

The J gene is TRBJ2-7, the V gene TRBV7-9; no firm D call. CDR1 SEHNR and CDR2 FQNEAQ come from the germline V gene (reference sequence). Trimming took off 2 bases at V and 4 bases at J, with 9 bases between the two ends. The CDR3 is 13 residues long. The CDR3 DNA reads as TGTGCCAGCAGCTTATTGACTTATTACGAGCAGTACTTC. Amino acid sequence: CASSLLTYYEQYF.

In its sample, this clone was seen once. The chain recombines TRBV5-4 with TRBJ1-4, with unresolved D. Germline lookup yields CDR1 SGHNT and CDR2 YYREEE (reference sequence). This CDR3 is built from 12 residues. Trimming stripped 3 bases from V and 5 bases from J, with 5 bases between. CDR3 sequence: CASSSVNEKLFF. The CDR3 nucleotides read TGTGCCAGCAGCTCTGTGAATGAAAAACTGTTTTTT.

This clone was detected only a few times. The CDR3 sequence is CASSRASLCEQYF. CDR3 in DNA: TGTGCCAGTAGTAGGGCCTCTCTCTGCGAGCAGTACTTC. This chain connects TRBV19 to TRBJ2-7, with D hard to call. The germline V gene encodes CDR1 LNHDA and CDR2 SQIVND (reference sequence). This CDR3 spans 13 amino acids. The ends were cut back, 4 bases at V and 6 bases at J, with 13 bases in the middle.

The V and J genes are TRBV3-1 (or the pseudogene TRBV3-2) and TRBJ1-1; TRBD1 might be the D (5 bases). This CDR3 is 14 amino acids long. Germline CDR1 reads LGHDT; CDR2 reads YNNKEL (reference sequence). The V and J ends lost 4 bases and 1 base respectively, with 10 bases between them. The CDR3 here is CASSPGGENTEAFF. CDR3 in DNA: TGTGCCAGCAGCCCCGGGGGTGAGAACACTGAAGCTTTCTTT.

This chain links TRBV19 with TRBJ1-1, with D hard to call. There are 14 residues in the CDR3. The V and J ends lost 6 bases and 4 bases respectively, with 15 bases between them. The germline gives CDR1 LNHDA, CDR2 SQIVND (reference sequence). The CDR3 here is CASSHLSVATEAFF. DNA of the CDR3: TGTGCCAGTAGCCACCTCTCAGTCGCCACTGAAGCTTTCTTT.